The 2 T cell receptor beta chains below all came from one sample that was sequenced in a study of blood T cells in healthy people across ages. Primed by a sample-barcoded 5' primer and a J-beta primer mix, a second PCR proceeded for about 6 to 11 cycles. MiXCR was run by TCRdb on the 5' RACE reads, yielding one entry per CDR3 protein. The table records 1.5 million to 2 million distinct CDR3 sequences, 49% of them present only once. Sequencing was carried out using blood. These receptors were collected from a woman aged 40-49 years in good health.

This chain joins TRBV27 and TRBJ2-3, with 7 bases identical to TRBD2. The CDR3 runs 15 residues. V was pared by 8 bases and J by 2 bases, with 10 bases of the junction left unmatched. Germline CDR1 MNHEY, CDR2 SMNVEV (reference sequence). DNA of the CDR3: TGTGCCAGCGGGAGGGCAGTGTGGCACACAGATACGCAGTATTTT. This gives the protein CASGRAVWHTDTQYF.

This clonotype occurred once. The chain uses TRBV6-2 or TRBV6-3 and TRBJ2-5; the match to TRBD1 covers 8 bases. V dropped 5 bases and J dropped 1; count of bases not matched to a gene: 6. CDR1 MNHEY and CDR2 SVGEGT come from the germline V gene. The CDR3 loop spans 15 amino acids. CDR3 residues: CASSPGQVPQETQYF. For the CDR3, the DNA is TGTGCCAGCAGTCCGGGACAGGTCCCCCAAGAGACCCAGTACTTC.